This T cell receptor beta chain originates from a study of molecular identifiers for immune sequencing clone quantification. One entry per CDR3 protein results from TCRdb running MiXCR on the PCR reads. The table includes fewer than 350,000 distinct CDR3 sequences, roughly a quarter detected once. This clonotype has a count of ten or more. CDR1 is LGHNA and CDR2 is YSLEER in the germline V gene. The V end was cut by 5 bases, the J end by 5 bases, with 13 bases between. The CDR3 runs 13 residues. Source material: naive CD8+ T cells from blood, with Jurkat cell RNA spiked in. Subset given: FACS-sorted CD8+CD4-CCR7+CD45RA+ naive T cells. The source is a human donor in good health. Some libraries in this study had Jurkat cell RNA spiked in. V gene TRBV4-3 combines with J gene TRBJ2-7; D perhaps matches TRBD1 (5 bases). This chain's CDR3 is CASSEIEGDEQYF. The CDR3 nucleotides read TGCGCCAGCAGCGAAATTGAAGGGGACGAGCAGTACTTC.